These 29 T cell receptor beta chains were all obtained from the same sample, sequenced in a study of blood T cells in healthy people across ages. Primers used in a second PCR of about 7 to 12 cycles were a sample-barcoded 5' primer and a J-beta primer mix. TCRdb passed the 5' RACE reads through MiXCR, listing each CDR3 protein once. Of some 1,800,000 distinct CDR3 sequences listed, around 40% were seen once; the top ten hold roughly 24%. Specimen: blood. These receptors all come from a human donor in good health.

This clonotype was observed many times. The gene calls are TRBV29-1 and TRBJ2-4, with 10 bases identical to TRBD2. The V gene's germline CDR1 is SQVTM and CDR2 ANQGSEA. Losses at the gene ends were 6 bases for V and 8 bases for J; bases not matched to a gene: 7. This CDR3 spans 13 amino acids. This chain's CDR3 is CSVATGTSDIQYF. CDR3 sequence (DNA): TGCAGCGTGGCCACCGGGACTAGCGACATTCAGTACTTC.

CDR3 DNA: TGTGCCAGCAGCTTAGACGGGACCGCCGAGCAGTACTTC. It is translated as CASSLDGTAEQYF. The V gene is TRBV7-9, the J gene TRBJ2-7; tentatively, D is TRBD1 or TRBD2 (5 bases each). The V gene lost 1 base and the J gene lost 6 bases, with 10 bases spanning the gap. There are 13 residues in the CDR3. Germline-derived CDR1 and CDR2 are SEHNR and FQNEAQ (reference sequence). The whole variable domain, remainder taken from reference TRBV7-9 and TRBJ2-7, is DTGVSQNPRHKITKRGQNVTFRCDPISEHNRLYWYRQTLGQGPEFLTYFQNEAQLEKSRLLSDRFSAERPKGSFSTLEIQRTEQGDSAMYLCASSLDGTAEQYFGPGTRLTVT.

This clonotype has only a few counts. The V call is TRBV24-1, the J call TRBJ2-1; D possibly corresponds to TRBD1 (5 bases). Germline V gene sequence: CDR1 KGHDR, CDR2 SFDVKD. With 0 bases removed from V and 11 bases from J, the gap between germline ends came to 10 bases. The length of the CDR3 is 13 residues. This CDR3 reads CATSDLGEDKQFF. CDR3 in DNA: TGTGCCACCAGTGATTTGGGTGAGGACAAGCAGTTCTTC.

This clonotype has a count of ten or more. The chain links TRBV29-1 to TRBJ2-3; possibly TRBD1 or TRBD2 for D (5 bases each). The ends were cut back, 4 bases at V and 1 base at J, with 9 bases in the middle. Germline-derived CDR1 and CDR2 are SQVTM and ANQGSEA. The CDR3 has 13 amino acids. CDR3 DNA: TGCAGCGTTGGTAGAGGGGGCACAGATACGCAGTATTTT. Its protein product is CSVGRGGTDTQYF.

This clonotype was picked up a small number of times. The CDR3 DNA reads TGCAGTGCTAGAGATCCCAAGACGGGGACAGATACGCAGTATTTT. It yields the protein CSARDPKTGTDTQYF. J is TRBJ2-3 and V is TRBV20-1; D is possibly TRBD2 (5 bases). Per germline, CDR1 DFQATT and CDR2 SNEGSKA (reference sequence). The germline V and J ends were trimmed by 0 bases and 3 bases, with 13 bases remaining between them. The CDR3 has 15 residues.

The chain combines TRBV30 with TRBJ1-6; D uncertain. CDR3 length: 11 amino acids. Germline CDR1 reads GTSNPN; CDR2 reads SVGIG (reference sequence). The V end was cut by 3 bases, the J end by 10 bases, with 7 bases between. The CDR3 loop is CAWRRSSPLHF. The CDR3 coding sequence is TGTGCCTGGAGAAGGTCGTCACCCCTCCACTTT.

As to this clonotype: An end of the junction does not agree with germline; a read error may underlie this. The chain is built from TRBV4-3 and TRBJ1-2, with D hard to call. This CDR3 spans 14 amino acids. CDR1 LGHNA and CDR2 YSLEER come from the germline V gene. In DNA form, the CDR3 reads TGCGCCGGCAGCCAAGATTCAGGATACTATGGCTACACCTTC. It specifies CAGSQDSGYYGYTF.

The J gene is TRBJ1-5, the V gene TRBV7-2; D remains ambiguous. CDR3 size: 13 residues. The V and J ends lost 6 bases and 8 bases respectively, with 14 bases between them. The germline CDR1 and CDR2 sequences are SGHTA and FQGNSA. The DNA of the CDR3 is TGTGCCAGCAGGGAAGGCAGCCTGGAGCCCCAGCATTTT. Protein: CASREGSLEPQHF.

The chain has TRBV4-2 and TRBJ2-7; tentative D call: TRBD1 (5 bases). This CDR3 region has 15 residues. Germline V CDR1 and CDR2: LGHNA, YNFKEQ. Trimming shortened V by 2 bases and J by 1 base, and 12 bases separated the two germline ends. CDR3 bases: TGTGCCAGCAGCCAATTTGCCAGGGATTCCTACGAGCAGTACTTC. This codes for CASSQFARDSYEQYF.

The gene calls are TRBV7-9 and TRBJ1-2; 10 bases agree with TRBD1. Germline trimming cut 5 bases from V and 5 bases from J; bases unmatched to any gene: 14. The CDR3 covers 17 residues. The germline V gene encodes CDR1 SEHNR and CDR2 FQNEAQ (reference sequence). In DNA, the CDR3 is TGTGCCAGCAGCCTGGGAGGACAGGGGGGAGCCAATTATGGCTACACCTTC. It encodes CASSLGGQGGANYGYTF.

This clonotype was counted only a few times. For the CDR3, the DNA is TGCAGTGCTAGACCCGGGACAGACTACGAGCAGTACTTC. Its translation is CSARPGTDYEQYF. J is TRBJ2-5 and V is TRBV20-1; 7 nucleotides line up with TRBD1. The end of the DNA is better explained by TRBJ2-7, so the J call may be wrong. Germline V lookup: CDR1 DFQATT, CDR2 SNEGSKA (reference sequence). The CDR3 totals 13 residues.

For this clonotype: This may come from a read error, since a much larger clone is one base off. This chain joins TRBV12-3 or TRBV12-4 and TRBJ2-1; possible D gene TRBD2, 7 bases. The CDR3 is made up of 16 amino acids. V lost 5 bases to trimming and J lost 6 bases, with 20 bases between them. The CDR3 loop reads CASSHRGRGAGNEQFF. Here the CDR3 DNA reads TGTGCCAGCAGTCACAGAGGACGGGGGGCGGGCAATGAGCAGTTCTTC.

The chain carries TRBV29-1 and TRBJ2-1, with no clear D. CDR3 length: 13 residues. Trimming removed 6 bases at V and 0 bases at J, with 9 bases between. CDR1 and CDR2 (germline): SQVTM, ANQGSEA. CDR3 region: CSVSQFSYNEQFF. The CDR3 bases are TGCAGCGTATCACAATTCTCCTACAATGAGCAGTTCTTC.

V is TRBV12-3 or TRBV12-4 and J is TRBJ1-2; weak D call: TRBD1 (6 bases). This CDR3 spans 14 amino acids. V shed 2 bases and J shed 8 bases, with 15 bases lying between them. The CDR3 sequence is CASSLSGNRVGYTF. Here the CDR3 DNA reads TGTGCCAGCAGTTTATCGGGGAACAGGGTCGGCTACACCTTC.

The rearrangement links TRBV5-6 to TRBJ2-3; D may correspond to TRBD1 or TRBD2 (5 bases each). In germline, CDR1 is SGHDT, CDR2 YYEEEE. The V end was cut by 0 bases, the J end by 0 bases, with 26 bases between. The length of the CDR3 is 21 residues. CDR3 loop: CASSLDWNWGTEDSSTDTQYF. The CDR3 DNA reads as TGTGCCAGCAGCTTGGACTGGAATTGGGGGACCGAAGACTCTAGCACAGATACGCAGTATTTT. Full variable domain (missing parts from reference TRBV5-6 and TRBJ2-3): DAGVTQSPTHLIKTRGQQVTLRCSPKSGHDTVSWYQQALGQGPQFIFQYYEEEERQRGNFPDRFSGHQFPNYSSELNVNALLLGDSALYLCASSLDWNWGTEDSSTDTQYFGPGTRLTVL.

As concerns this clonotype: A read error may explain this, as a much larger clone is one base away. V and J are TRBV29-1 and TRBJ2-3; 8 bases are a match to TRBD1. The V gene end was trimmed by 1 base and the J gene end by 0 bases; junction bases not matched to a gene: 9. The CDR3 is 17 residues long. Germline CDR1 is SQVTM and CDR2 is ANQGSEA. The CDR3 protein is CSVEGSRDRISTDTQYF. For the CDR3, the DNA is TGCAGCGTTGAAGGGAGCAGGGACAGGATAAGCACAGATACGCAGTATTTT.

The table lists this clonotype with a few counts. The V and J genes are TRBV12-3 or TRBV12-4 and TRBJ2-5, with no clear D. The CDR3 extends over 16 amino acids. The V gene lost 4 bases and the J gene lost 2 bases, with 17 bases spanning the gap. Here the CDR3 DNA reads TGTGCCAGCAGTTCGCTCTTGGGCCGAGTTCAAGAGACCCAGTACTTC. This sequence encodes CASSSLLGRVQETQYF.

This clonotype occurred a few times. The chain employs TRBV9 and TRBJ2-1; 7 bases match TRBD1. The CDR3 has 16 residues. Germline V lookup: CDR1 SGDLS, CDR2 YYNGEE. V shed 3 bases and J 3 bases; nucleotides not matched to a gene: 9. CDR3 coding DNA: TGTGCCAGCAGCGCTGGGACAGCCAAATTCTACAATGAGCAGTTCTTC. Translating gives CASSAGTAKFYNEQFF. Combining the CDR3 with reference TRBV9 and TRBJ2-1 gives the whole variable domain DSGVTQTPKHLITATGQRVTLRCSPRSGDLSVYWYQQSLDQGLQFLIQYYNGEERAKGNILERFSAQQFPDLHSELNLSSLELGDSALYFCASSAGTAKFYNEQFFGPGTRLTVL.

The chain employs TRBV6-2 or TRBV6-3 and TRBJ2-1, with a possible D match to TRBD2 (5 bases). Germline values: CDR1 MNHEY, CDR2 SVGEGT. The CDR3 spans 16 residues. Trimming took 2 bases from V and 8 from J, leaving 19 bases between them. The CDR3: CASSYTMTTSFDEQFF. In DNA form, the CDR3 reads TGTGCCAGCAGTTACACGATGACCACTAGTTTCGATGAGCAGTTCTTC.

V usage is TRBV5-4 and J usage is TRBJ1-2; D is ambiguous. The CDR3 runs to 14 residues. CDR1 SGHNT and CDR2 YYREEE come from the germline V gene (reference sequence). The ends were cut back, 2 bases at V and 4 bases at J, with 12 bases in the middle. The CDR3 DNA reads TGTGCCAGCAGCTTCCGAGCGGCCCCCTATGGCTACACCTTC. This codes for CASSFRAAPYGYTF.

The rearrangement joins TRBV29-1 to TRBJ2-3, with 7 nucleotides matching TRBD2. Losses at the gene ends were 3 bases for V and 6 bases for J; bases not matched to a gene: 6. Germline CDR1 SQVTM, CDR2 ANQGSEA. This CDR3 is built from 13 residues. The DNA of the CDR3 is TGCAGCGTTGAGAAAAGCGGGGCGGATACGCAGTATTTT. Translation: CSVEKSGADTQYF.

This clonotype has just a few counts. V and J are TRBV25-1 and TRBJ2-1; TRBD2 matches at 7 bases. CDR1 MGHDK and CDR2 SYGVNS come from the germline V gene. The V gene end was trimmed by 7 bases and the J gene end by 5 bases; junction bases not matched to a gene: 8. The CDR3 runs to 14 residues. For the CDR3, the DNA is TGTGCCAGCATCGGATGGGGGGGACACAATGAGCAGTTCTTC. Translated, it gives CASIGWGGHNEQFF.

This clonotype was observed a few times. The chain combines TRBV4-1 with TRBJ1-2; D may be TRBD1 (5 bases). V was cut by 7 bases and J by 4 bases, with 22 bases left in between. Germline CDR1 and CDR2: MGHRA and YSYEKL. The CDR3 has 16 amino acids. Here the CDR3 reads CASTTTQGDRGYGYTF. The DNA of the CDR3 is TGCGCCAGCACAACAACCCAGGGAGATCGAGGCTATGGCTACACCTTC.

The chain has TRBV7-8 and TRBJ2-4; a weak D match, TRBD2 (5 bases). V lost 2 bases to trimming and J lost 0 bases, with 14 bases between them. Germline V gene lookup returns CDR1 SGHVS and CDR2 FQNEAQ. The CDR3 totals 17 residues. CDR3: CASSLPRDSLAKNIQYF. The CDR3 DNA reads as TGTGCCAGCAGCTTACCGAGGGATTCCTTAGCCAAAAACATTCAGTACTTC.

This chain links TRBV7-2 with TRBJ2-3, with TRBD2 identical over 11 bases. The CDR3 totals 16 residues. Germline V gene sequence: CDR1 SGHTA, CDR2 FQGNSA. The ends lost 1 base at V and 8 bases at J; junction bases unmatched: 8. The CDR3 loop is CASSLDGSGGAFTQYF. The CDR3 DNA follows: TGTGCCAGCAGCTTAGATGGTAGCGGGGGGGCGTTTACGCAGTATTTT.

V gene TRBV29-1 combines with J gene TRBJ2-3; TRBD1 matches 7 bases. This CDR3 is 13 amino acids long. CDR1 and CDR2 (germline): SQVTM, ANQGSEA. The trim removed 7 bases at V and 6 bases at J, leaving 10 bases unmatched. The CDR3 sequence: CSAQQGSTDTQYF. CDR3 nucleotide sequence: TGCAGCGCCCAACAGGGGTCAACGGATACGCAGTATTTT.

The genes are TRBV5-1 and TRBJ1-1; D may be TRBD1 (6 bases). There are 13 residues in the CDR3. The V gene's germline CDR1 is SGHRS and CDR2 YFSETQ. The germline V and J ends were trimmed by 4 bases and 8 bases, with 15 bases remaining between them. Here the CDR3 DNA reads TGCGCCAGCAGCACGAATAGGGGGTCGGAAGCTTTCTTT. As protein: CASSTNRGSEAFF. The complete variable domain, with remaining parts taken from reference TRBV5-1 and TRBJ1-1, reads KAGVTQTPRYLIKTRGQQVTLSCSPISGHRSVSWYQQTPGQGLQFLFEYFSETQRNKGNFPGRFSGRQFSNSRSEMNVSTLELGDSALYLCASSTNRGSEAFFGQGTRLTVV.

The chain uses TRBV20-1 and TRBJ2-7, with 7 bases identical to TRBD1. TRBJ2-5 explains the end of the DNA better; the J call may be wrong. Germline CDR1 reads DFQATT; CDR2 reads SNEGSKA (reference sequence). CDR3 size: 14 residues. Here the CDR3 reads CSAHREGAEETQYF. CDR3 coding DNA: TGCAGTGCTCACAGAGAGGGGGCAGAAGAGACCCAGTACTTC.

The rearrangement links TRBV5-6 to TRBJ2-6, with 7 nucleotides matching TRBD1. Trimming took 1 base from V and 0 from J; bases not matched to a gene: 4. This CDR3 region has 17 residues. CDR1 and CDR2 from the germline V gene are SGHDT and YYEEEE. This CDR3 is CASSLTGEDSGANVLTF. The DNA for the CDR3 is TGTGCCAGCAGCTTGACAGGGGAAGACTCTGGGGCCAACGTCCTGACTTTC.